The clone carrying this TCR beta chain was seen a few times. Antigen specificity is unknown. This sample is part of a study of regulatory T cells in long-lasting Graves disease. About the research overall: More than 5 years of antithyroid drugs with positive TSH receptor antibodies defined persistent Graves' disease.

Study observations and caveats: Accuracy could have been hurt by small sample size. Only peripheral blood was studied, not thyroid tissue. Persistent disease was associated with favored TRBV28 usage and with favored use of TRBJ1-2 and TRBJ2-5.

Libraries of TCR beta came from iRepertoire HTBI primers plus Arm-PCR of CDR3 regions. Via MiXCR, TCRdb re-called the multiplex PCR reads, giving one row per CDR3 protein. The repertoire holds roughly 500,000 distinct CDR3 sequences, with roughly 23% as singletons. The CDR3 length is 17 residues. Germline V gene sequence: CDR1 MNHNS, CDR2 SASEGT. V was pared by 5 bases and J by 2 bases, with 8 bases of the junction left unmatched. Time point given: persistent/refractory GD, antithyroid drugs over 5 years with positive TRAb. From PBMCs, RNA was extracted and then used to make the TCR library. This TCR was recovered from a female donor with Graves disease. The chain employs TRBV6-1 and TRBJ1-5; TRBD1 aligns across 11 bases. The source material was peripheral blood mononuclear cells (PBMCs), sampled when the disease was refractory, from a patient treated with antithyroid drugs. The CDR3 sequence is CASSHGQGAPRNQPQHF. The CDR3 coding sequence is TGTGCCAGCAGTCACGGACAGGGGGCGCCCCGCAATCAGCCCCAGCATTTT.